This T cell receptor beta chain was documented in a study of naive and memory T cell subsets. Study-level findings and limits: Far more TCRs reportedly came from tuberculin skin test site biopsies. TCR transcript changes with activation or differentiation may affect this RNA method.

Treatment noted: skin biopsy from PPD injection site in Mantoux-positive individual. TCR cDNA received a 3' ligated oligonucleotide that carried a UMI. Cells were not sorted; total RNA input targeted roughly 1 to 1000 ng. Amplification of ligated cDNA took four PCR rounds with SP2 and nested alpha and beta constant primers. TCRdb analysed the UMI-ligation and nested PCR reads with MiXCR anew, one entry per CDR3 protein. The repertoire holds 20,000 to 25,000 distinct CDR3 sequences, approximately 6% seen once, with 6.2% in the top ten. This clonotype was found a few times. The antigen remains unidentified. The CDR3 extends over 13 amino acids. V was shortened by 4 bases and J by 4 bases, with 8 bases between the two germline ends. CDR1 is KGHSH and CDR2 is LQKENI in the germline V gene.

The TCR sequence derives from an adult in good health. The sequencing here drew on skin, taken from a tuberculin skin test site. The rearrangement links TRBV18 to TRBJ1-5; a weak D match, TRBD1 (6 bases). CDR3: CASSRTENQPQHF. The CDR3 bases are TGTGCCAGCTCACGGACAGAGAATCAGCCCCAGCATTTT.